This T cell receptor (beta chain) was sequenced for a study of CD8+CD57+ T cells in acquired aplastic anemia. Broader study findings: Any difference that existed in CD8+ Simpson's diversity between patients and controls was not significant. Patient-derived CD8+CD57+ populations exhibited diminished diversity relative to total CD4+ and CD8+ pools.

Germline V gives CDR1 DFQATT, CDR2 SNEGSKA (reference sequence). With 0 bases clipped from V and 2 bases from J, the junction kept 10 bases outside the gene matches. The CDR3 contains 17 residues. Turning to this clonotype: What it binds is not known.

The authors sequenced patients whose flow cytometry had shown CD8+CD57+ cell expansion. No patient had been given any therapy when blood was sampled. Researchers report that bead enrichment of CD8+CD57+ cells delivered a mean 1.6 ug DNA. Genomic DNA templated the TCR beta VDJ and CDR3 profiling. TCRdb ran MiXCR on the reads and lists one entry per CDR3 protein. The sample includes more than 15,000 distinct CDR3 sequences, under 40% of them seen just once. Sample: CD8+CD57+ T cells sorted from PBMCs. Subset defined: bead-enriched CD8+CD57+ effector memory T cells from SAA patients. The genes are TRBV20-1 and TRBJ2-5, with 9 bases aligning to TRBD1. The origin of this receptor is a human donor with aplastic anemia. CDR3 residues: CSARDVSGQGVQETQYF. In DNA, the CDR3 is TGCAGTGCTAGAGATGTTTCGGGACAGGGAGTGCAAGAGACCCAGTACTTC.